The present entry profiles one T cell receptor (beta chain) with its context. The antigen remains unidentified. The germline CDR1 and CDR2 sequences are SGHRS and YFSETQ. V dropped 5 bases and J dropped 4; count of bases not matched to a gene: 9. The CDR3 is made up of 14 amino acids. This sample was included in a study of OX40 agonist ivuxolimab in advanced cancers. Overall study: People in dose escalation had one of these cancers: hepatocellular carcinoma, melanoma, renal cell or head and neck cancer. Age averaged about 62 years (range roughly 23 to 79), and less than 85% were male.

Libraries were prepared by immunoSEQ multiplex PCR; TCRdb keeps only in-frame clonotypes and omits some of them. The sample carries 78,000 or so clones, almost 95% recorded once. The study's findings and limits: Averaging showed that CD8+ T cells had more expanded clones than CD4+ did.

The V call is TRBV5-1, the J call TRBJ2-7; 7 nucleotides line up with TRBD1. The sequence was collected from an adult with an advanced solid tumor such as melanoma, head and neck, liver or kidney cancer. The sequencing here drew on CD4+ or CD8+ T cells sorted from blood, taken in a trial of the OX40 agonist ivuxolimab. The CDR3: CASSQTGDTYEQYF. CDR3 DNA sequence: TGCGCCAGCAGTCAAACAGGGGATACGTACGAGCAGTACTTC.